The 7 T cell receptor beta chains reported below all come from one sample, sequenced in a study of human T cells and chemical hapten exposure. Each CDR3 protein gets one entry after TCRdb re-called the RACE reads with MiXCR. The repertoire holds approximately 91,000 distinct CDR3 sequences, with roughly 12% as singletons. The time point here: patch test 2, 6 weeks after DPC sensitization. Regarding treatment: therapeutic diphenylcyclopropenone sensitization with weekly scalp DPC. Sample: whole blood, taken in connection with sensitization to the hapten diphenylcyclopropenone (DPC). These receptors all stem from a man aged 18-30 years with alopecia areata. Some clones in this sample may be carry-over from other donors' samples.

In its sample, this clonotype was seen many times. The V gene is TRBV20-1, the J gene TRBJ1-1, with 7 bases identical to TRBD1. The CDR3 extends over 14 amino acids. Looked up from germline, CDR1 is DFQATT and CDR2 is SNEGSKA (reference sequence). J lost 1 base, V lost 7 bases, and 9 bases had no gene match. This chain's CDR3 is CSVNPGGANTEAFF. CDR3 bases: TGCAGTGTTAATCCAGGGGGGGCGAACACTGAAGCTTTCTTT.

The rearrangement links TRBV7-3 to TRBJ1-1; D not certain. CDR1 SGHTA and CDR2 FQGTGA come from the germline V gene. Trimming took off 3 bases at V and 5 bases at J, with 10 bases between the two ends. The CDR3 consists of 13 residues. In DNA, the CDR3 is TGTGCCAGCAGCTTCCCCGGCGGAACTGAAGCTTTCTTT. Its translation is CASSFPGGTEAFF.

The genes are TRBV4-2 and TRBJ2-5; 16 bases map to TRBD2. Losses at the gene ends were 2 bases for V and 6 bases for J; bases not matched to a gene: 9. Germline CDR1 LGHNA, CDR2 YNFKEQ. The CDR3 has 18 residues. CDR3 sequence (DNA): TGTGCCAGCAGCCAATCAGGGACTAGCGGGGGGGCGCGGAAGACCCAGTACTTC. Amino acids: CASSQSGTSGGARKTQYF.

The chain combines TRBV5-1 with TRBJ2-7; a possible D gene is TRBD1 (5 bases). The V gene lost 0 bases and the J gene lost 3 bases, with 13 bases spanning the gap. This CDR3 contains 15 residues. Germline CDR1 and CDR2: SGHRS and YFSETQ. CDR3 protein: CASSLEPRTLYEQYV. DNA for the CDR3: TGCGCCAGCAGCTTGGAACCCCGGACACTCTACGAGCAGTACGTC.

This clonotype came up many times. The gene calls are TRBV10-2 and TRBJ2-2; TRBD2 is a possible D gene (5 bases). Germline-derived CDR1 and CDR2 are WSHSY and SAAADI. With 6 bases removed from V and 6 bases from J, the gap between germline ends came to 14 bases. The CDR3 runs to 14 residues. The CDR3: CASRPGGRAGELFF. Written as DNA, the CDR3 is TGCGCCAGCAGACCCGGTGGGCGGGCCGGGGAGCTGTTTTTT.

This chain connects TRBV5-1 to TRBJ2-7; D possibly matches TRBD1 or TRBD2 (6 bases each). The CDR3 is 15 amino acids. From germline, CDR1 is SGHRS and CDR2 YFSETQ. V was shortened by 2 bases and J by 0 bases, with 12 bases between the two germline ends. The chain's CDR3 is CASSLTGAFSYEQYF. Written as DNA, the CDR3 is TGCGCCAGCAGCTTAACGGGGGCCTTCTCCTACGAGCAGTACTTC.

This clonotype was recorded many times. The chain is built from TRBV15 and TRBJ1-1, with D perhaps matching TRBD1 (6 bases). V was pared by 0 bases and J by 3 bases, with 20 bases between. The CDR3 totals 18 residues. Per the germline V gene, CDR1 is LNHNV and CDR2 is YYDKDF (reference sequence). CDR3 sequence: CATSRDWGSTGQYTEAFF. As DNA, the CDR3 is TGTGCCACCAGCAGAGATTGGGGATCAACAGGGCAGTACACTGAAGCTTTCTTT.